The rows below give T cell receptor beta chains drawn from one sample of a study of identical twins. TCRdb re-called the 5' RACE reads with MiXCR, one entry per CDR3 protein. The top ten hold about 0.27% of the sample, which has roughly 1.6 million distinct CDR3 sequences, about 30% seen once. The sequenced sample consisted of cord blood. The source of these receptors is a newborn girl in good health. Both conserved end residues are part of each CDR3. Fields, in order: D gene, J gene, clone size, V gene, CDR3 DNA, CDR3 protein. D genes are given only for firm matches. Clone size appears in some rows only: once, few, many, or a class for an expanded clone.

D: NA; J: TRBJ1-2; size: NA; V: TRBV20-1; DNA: TGCAGTGCTGGAGAATTCTGGGGGCCGAACTATGGCTACACCTTC; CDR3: CSAGEFWGPNYGYTF
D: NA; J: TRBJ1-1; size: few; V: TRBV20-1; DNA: TGCAGTGCTAGAGATCGGGGGACAAGGGCTTTCTTT; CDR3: CSARDRGTRAFF
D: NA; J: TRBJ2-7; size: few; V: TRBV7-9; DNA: TGTGCCAGCAGCTTAGTCGGAGATGGCGAGCAGTACTTC; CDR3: CASSLVGDGEQYF
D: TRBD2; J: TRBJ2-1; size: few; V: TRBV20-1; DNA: TGCAGTGCTAGGTACAGCGGGAGGAAAGGTGAGCAGTTCTTC; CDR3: CSARYSGRKGEQFF
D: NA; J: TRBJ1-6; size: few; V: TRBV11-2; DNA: TGTGCCAGCAGCTCCGGGCGAGCTTCGTTCAATTCACCCCTCCACTTT; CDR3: CASSSGRASFNSPLHF
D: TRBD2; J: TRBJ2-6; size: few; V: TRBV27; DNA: TGTGCCAGCAGTTTAATGGGGGGGATTAGCTCTGGGGCCAACGTCCTGACTTTC; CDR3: CASSLMGGISSGANVLTF
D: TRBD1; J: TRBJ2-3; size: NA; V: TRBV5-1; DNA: TGCGCCAGCAGCCGGGACAGACCCATAGATACGCAGTATTTT; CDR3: CASSRDRPIDTQYF
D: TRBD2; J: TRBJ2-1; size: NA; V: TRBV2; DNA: TGTGCCAGCGGGTCGGGACTAGCGGGAGGGTTGAATGAGCAGTTCTTC; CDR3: CASGSGLAGGLNEQFF
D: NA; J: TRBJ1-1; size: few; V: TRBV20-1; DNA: TGCAGTGCTAGGACAGGTTTTAACACTGAAGCTTTCTTT; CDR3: CSARTGFNTEAFF
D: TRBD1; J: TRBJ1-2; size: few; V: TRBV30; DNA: TGTGCCTGGAGGAGACAGGGAGGCTACACCTTC; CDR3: CAWRRQGGYTF
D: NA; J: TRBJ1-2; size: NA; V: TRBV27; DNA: TGTGCCAGCGGTTTATCGAGGGGCCTCCAGAGCCCTAACTATGGCTACACCTTC; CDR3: CASGLSRGLQSPNYGYTF
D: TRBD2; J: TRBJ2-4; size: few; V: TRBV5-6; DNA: TGTGCCAGCAGCCGTCGACTAGCCTCCAAAAACATTCAGTACTTC; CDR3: CASSRRLASKNIQYF
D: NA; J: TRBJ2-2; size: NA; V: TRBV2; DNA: TGTGCCAGCAGTGAAGTGGCGGATACCGGGGAGCTGTTTTTT; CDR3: CASSEVADTGELFF
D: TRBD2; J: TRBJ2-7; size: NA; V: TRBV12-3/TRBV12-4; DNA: TGTGCCAGCAGTTATGCGGGAGGTGGGAGGTACGAGCAGTACTTC; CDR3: CASSYAGGGRYEQYF
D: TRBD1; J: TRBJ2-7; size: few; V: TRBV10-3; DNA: TGTGCCATCAAGGGACAGGGAGTTTACGAGCAGTACTTC; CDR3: CAIKGQGVYEQYF
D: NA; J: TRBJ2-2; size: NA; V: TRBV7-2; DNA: TGTGCCAGCAGCTTAAGGGCGGGTGGCATACTCACCGGGGAGCTGTTTTTT; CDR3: CASSLRAGGILTGELFF